This TCR beta chain was sequenced during a study of beta chain features in type 1 diabetes. Study findings and constraints: Patients with Type 1 diabetes showed moderately but significantly shorter TCRB CDR3s in all four CD4+ subsets. Junctions at VDJ sites from type 1 diabetes patients had fewer insertions and more deletions.

Expressed TCRB transcripts were sequenced because the isolated RNA had all been reverse transcribed beforehand. TCRdb's copy holds only in-frame clones and misses some; the assay was immunoSEQ multiplex PCR. This sample yields 150,000 to 200,000 clones, of which 7% to 9% are seen a single time; 0.5% belongs to the top ten. This clone has only a few counts. The antigen remains undetermined. Germline V gene data show CDR1 as SGHVS and CDR2 as FQNEAQ. Trimming cost V 4 bases and J 8 bases; bases outside gene matches: 10. The CDR3 spans 16 residues. Material: central memory CD4+ T cells from blood. The sequence was obtained from a man between 18 and 35 years old with type 1 diabetes. The V and J genes are TRBV7-8 and TRBJ2-1; TRBD2 matches 11 bases. Here the CDR3 reads CASSSTWGTSGHEQFF. The CDR3 nucleotides read TGTGCCAGCAGCTCCACTTGGGGGACTAGCGGCCATGAGCAGTTCTTC.